This T cell receptor beta chain was captured by sequencing in a study of blood T cells in healthy people across ages. Findings and caveats of the study: The study could not conclusively compare naive and antigen-experienced cells, given its unsorted PBMCs. When set beside aged donors, long-lived donors presented more naive CD4+ cells and higher diversity. Those diversity estimates obtained from one million T cells were thought to be underestimates.

A note on this clonotype: Its antigen is unknown.

The second PCR ran roughly 7 to 12 cycles with a sample-barcoded 5' primer and J-beta primers. Each TCR beta cDNA got a 12-nucleotide random molecular identifier. TCRdb passed the 5' RACE reads through MiXCR, listing each CDR3 protein once. The sample yields approximately 780,000 distinct CDR3 sequences, more than 25% seen once. The data were also submitted as part of a second study, on T cells of mothers and their children.

The clonotype comes from a boy aged 5-17 years in good health. Source material: blood.

CDR3 in amino acids: CATSRAQEHTEAFF. CDR3 DNA sequence: TGTGCCACCAGCAGAGCACAGGAGCACACTGAAGCTTTCTTT. The genes are TRBV15 and TRBJ1-1; a weak D match, TRBD1 (5 bases). Germline V gives CDR1 LNHNV, CDR2 YYDKDF (reference sequence). V was clipped by 1 base and J by 3 bases, with 9 bases between them. This CDR3 comprises 14 residues. Based on the CDR3 plus reference TRBV15 and TRBJ1-1, the full variable domain is DAMVIQNPRYQVTQFGKPVTLSCSQTLNHNVMYWYQQKSSQAPKLLFHYYDKDFNNEADTPDNFQSRRPNTSFCFLDIRSPGLGDTAMYLCATSRAQEHTEAFFGQGTRLTVV.